Reported below is one TCR beta chain. The sample is drawn from a study of blood T cell repertoires in COVID-19. The CDR3 is 12 residues long. The germline V gene has CDR1 SGHKS and CDR2 YYEKEE (reference sequence). V lost 4 bases and J lost 7, with 11 bases in between. The repertoire was sequenced with immunoSEQ multiplex PCR; TCRdb's copy has only in-frame clones and lacks some. The data show 140,000 to 150,000 clones, roughly 82% seen once. V usage is TRBV5-5 and J usage is TRBJ1-1; the D gene is possibly TRBD1 (5 bases). Sequencing was carried out using peripheral blood. The sequence was obtained from a man aged 60 to 69 with active or convalescent COVID-19. The DNA for the CDR3 is TGTGCCAGCAGCCTATACAGGAATGAAGCTTTCTTT. As protein: CASSLYRNEAFF.